The 29 T cell receptor beta chains presented below share a single source sample, sequenced in a study of graft-versus-host responses after intestinal transplantation. This table comes from immunoSEQ multiplex PCR, and its TCRdb copy is limited to in-frame clones, with some not included. In the table there are 90,000 to 120,000 clones, over 80% of which are singletons. These TCRs' antigens remain unknown. Sequencing used unstimulated CD4+ T cells sorted from spleen or lymph node cells, obtained before transplant. All receptors derive from a human donor who was the organ donor for an intestinal transplant.

This clone was counted once. This chain links TRBV29-1 with TRBJ2-6, with D possibly called TRBD1 or TRBD2 (5 bases each). The CDR3 totals 15 residues. Germline CDR1 SQVTM, CDR2 ANQGSEA. V lost 4 bases to trimming and J lost 2 bases, with 12 bases between them. As DNA, the CDR3 is TGCAGCGTTGGGGACGGCCCCCCTGGGGCCAACGTCCTGACTTTC. Its protein product is CSVGDGPPGANVLTF.

The genes are TRBV5-1 and TRBJ1-6, with D unclear. The germline V gene has CDR1 SGHRS and CDR2 YFSETQ. The CDR3 extends over 13 amino acids. Trimming removed 0 bases at V and 8 bases at J, with 6 bases between. DNA for the CDR3: TGCGCCAGCAGCTTGGAAAAGGATTCACCCCTCCACTTT. Residues: CASSLEKDSPLHF. Complete variable domain (other parts from reference TRBV5-1 and TRBJ1-6): KAGVTQTPRYLIKTRGQQVTLSCSPISGHRSVSWYQQTPGQGLQFLFEYFSETQRNKGNFPGRFSGRQFSNSRSEMNVSTLELGDSALYLCASSLEKDSPLHFGNGTRLTVT.

The chain carries TRBV6-1 and TRBJ2-2; D perhaps matches TRBD1 (6 bases). Germline V lookup: CDR1 MNHNS, CDR2 SASEGT. V lost 6 bases, J lost 4 bases, and 15 bases lay in between. This CDR3 has 15 residues. CDR3 bases: TGTGCCAGCAGCTACAGGGCCGAGGGCACCGGGGAGCTGTTTTTT. It specifies CASSYRAEGTGELFF.

This sequence joins TRBV5-1 and TRBJ2-4; TRBD2 is a possible D gene (5 bases). The CDR3 runs to 16 residues. Germline lookup yields CDR1 SGHRS and CDR2 YFSETQ. Trimming took off 0 bases at V and 3 bases at J, with 13 bases between the two ends. In nucleotides, the CDR3 is TGCGCCAGCAGCTTGGGGCGGTCCGGAGGCAAAAACATTCAGTACTTC. Translated, it gives CASSLGRSGGKNIQYF.

The chain combines TRBV5-1 with TRBJ2-5; a possible D gene is TRBD2 (5 bases). This CDR3 has 14 amino acids. CDR1 is SGHRS, CDR2 YFSETQ, per germline. V was clipped by 0 bases and J by 3 bases, with 9 bases between them. The CDR3 loop reads CASSLGRGKETQYF. As DNA, the CDR3 is TGCGCCAGCAGCTTGGGACGGGGTAAAGAGACCCAGTACTTC.

The chain carries TRBV19 and TRBJ1-2, with no clear D. Germline assignment: CDR1 LNHDA and CDR2 SQIVND (reference sequence). This CDR3 region has 13 residues. V was clipped by 5 bases and J by 8 bases, with 15 bases between them. In DNA form, the CDR3 reads TGTGCCAGTAGTCTTACTCCGGGGTTCGGCTACACCTTC. Protein sequence: CASSLTPGFGYTF.

The V and J genes are TRBV5-4 and TRBJ2-3; 7 bases agree with TRBD2. Germline loops: CDR1 SGHNT, CDR2 YYREEE (reference sequence). This CDR3 has 19 amino acids. The J segment lost 3 bases and the V segment lost 5 bases, leaving 21 bases of the junction unmatched. This CDR3 is CASSRWGGNSHLSTDTQYF. The DNA of the CDR3 is TGTGCCAGCAGTCGATGGGGGGGGAACAGCCACCTATCTACAGATACGCAGTATTTT.

The V and J genes are TRBV6-1 and TRBJ1-1, with a weak D call TRBD1 (6 bases). The CDR3 has 13 residues. Germline CDR1 and CDR2: MNHNS and SASEGT. V was cut by 7 bases and J by 3 bases, with 12 bases left in between. CDR3 bases: TGTGCCAGCATCTACAGGGTCGACACTGAAGCTTTCTTT. Translating it yields CASIYRVDTEAFF.

The rearrangement joins TRBV5-1 to TRBJ2-1; D might be TRBD1 (7 bases). The CDR3 totals 15 residues. Germline V gene data show CDR1 as SGHRS and CDR2 as YFSETQ. V lost 2 bases and J 8 bases, leaving 17 bases between the germline ends. CDR3 nucleotide sequence: TGCGCCAGCAGCTTCGGAGGGGGCACAATTCATGAGCAGTTCTTC. Translation gives CASSFGGGTIHEQFF. Drawing the rest from reference TRBV5-1 and TRBJ2-1, the complete variable domain is KAGVTQTPRYLIKTRGQQVTLSCSPISGHRSVSWYQQTPGQGLQFLFEYFSETQRNKGNFPGRFSGRQFSNSRSEMNVSTLELGDSALYLCASSFGGGTIHEQFFGPGTRLTVL.

This chain links TRBV2 with TRBJ2-7; D is ambiguous. V was pared by 7 bases and J by 0 bases, with 16 bases between. The germline V gene encodes CDR1 SNHLY and CDR2 FYNNEI. The CDR3 is made up of 15 amino acids. Here the CDR3 DNA reads TGTGCCAGCATCAACCACGCGGCCAGCTCCTACGAGCAGTACTTC. Translated, it gives CASINHAASSYEQYF.

This chain connects TRBV7-3 to TRBJ2-7; D is unresolved. Per germline, CDR1 SGHTA and CDR2 FQGTGA. With 1 base removed from V and 4 bases from J, the gap between germline ends came to 14 bases. This CDR3 has 15 residues. CDR3 in amino acids: CASSLKASVTYEQYF. The CDR3 DNA reads as TGTGCCAGCAGCTTAAAGGCATCGGTAACGTACGAGCAGTACTTC.

The gene calls are TRBV10-1 and TRBJ2-1; 12 nucleotides align to TRBD2. The CDR3 sequence is 15 residues long. J lost 8 bases, V lost 4 bases, and 6 bases had no gene match. Per the germline V gene, CDR1 is WNHNN and CDR2 is SYGVQD (reference sequence). The CDR3 DNA sequence: TGCGCCAGCAGTGTACGACTAGCGGGGGTCCATGAGCAGTTCTTC. It is translated as CASSVRLAGVHEQFF.

The chain employs TRBV27 and TRBJ1-1; the match to TRBD1 covers 7 bases. The CDR3 length is 14 residues. CDR1 is MNHEY and CDR2 is SMNVEV in the germline V gene (reference sequence). V was clipped by 6 bases and J by 0 bases; unmatched bases: 4. CDR3 DNA: TGTGCCAGCAGCCCGGACAGGATGAACACTGAAGCTTTCTTT. Encoded protein: CASSPDRMNTEAFF.

The chain couples TRBV6-5 to TRBJ2-7; D unclear. The CDR3 has 15 residues. V dropped 0 bases and J dropped 3 bases, with 12 bases sitting between them. The germline V gene encodes CDR1 MNHEY and CDR2 SVGAGI. The CDR3 DNA is TGTGCCAGCAGTTACTCGAGGCGACCGATCTACGAGCAGTACTTC. This encodes CASSYSRRPIYEQYF.

This chain uses TRBV7-6 with TRBJ1-1, with D tentatively TRBD1 (6 bases). The CDR3 covers 15 residues. Trimming took off 1 base at V and 2 bases at J, with 11 bases between the two ends. Germline-derived CDR1 and CDR2 are SGHVS and FNYEAQ. CDR3 bases: TGTGCCAGCAGCTTAGTGTTACAGGGAAACACTGAAGCTTTCTTT. Translating it yields CASSLVLQGNTEAFF.

The chain links TRBV2 to TRBJ2-3; possibly TRBD2 for D (5 bases). The CDR3 covers 14 residues. Trimming took off 7 bases at V and 2 bases at J, with 13 bases between the two ends. Looked up from germline, CDR1 is SNHLY and CDR2 is FYNNEI. CDR3 amino acids: CASIGLYFTDTQYF. The DNA of the CDR3 is TGTGCCAGCATAGGACTCTACTTCACAGATACGCAGTATTTT.

The chain carries TRBV10-3 and TRBJ1-6; possible D gene TRBD1, 5 bases. The length of the CDR3 is 14 residues. Germline CDR1 reads ENHRY; CDR2 reads SYGVKD. Trimming pared 4 bases from V and 7 bases from J, leaving 11 bases between. Here the CDR3 reads CAISAGGINSPLHF. Written as DNA, the CDR3 is TGTGCCATCAGTGCTGGGGGGATCAATTCACCCCTCCACTTT.

The chain carries TRBV15 and TRBJ1-1; 7 nucleotides match TRBD1. V shed 0 bases, J shed 1 base, and the junction held 2 bases outside the gene matches. CDR3 size: 15 residues. In germline, CDR1 is LNHNV, CDR2 YYDKDF (reference sequence). The CDR3 is CATSREQGRNTEAFF. CDR3 bases: TGTGCCACCAGCAGAGAACAGGGGCGGAACACTGAAGCTTTCTTT. Combining the CDR3 with reference TRBV15 and TRBJ1-1 gives the whole variable domain DAMVIQNPRYQVTQFGKPVTLSCSQTLNHNVMYWYQQKSSQAPKLLFHYYDKDFNNEADTPDNFQSRRPNTSFCFLDIRSPGLGDTAMYLCATSREQGRNTEAFFGQGTRLTVV.

The V gene is TRBV29-1, the J gene TRBJ2-1, with 9 bases lining up with TRBD2. Per the germline V gene, CDR1 is SQVTM and CDR2 is ANQGSEA. V gave up 4 bases and J gave up 4 bases; unmatched junction bases: 8. This CDR3 spans 15 amino acids. The DNA for the CDR3 is TGCAGCGTTGGAAAGGCGGGAGGGGCATACAATGAGCAGTTCTTC. Protein sequence: CSVGKAGGAYNEQFF.

The V and J genes are TRBV30 and TRBJ1-1; no clear D. Trimming took off 7 bases at V and 1 base at J, with 10 bases between the two ends. Germline-derived CDR1 and CDR2 are GTSNPN and SVGIG (reference sequence). This CDR3 contains 12 residues. The CDR3 protein is CAFLRGNTEAFF. The DNA for the CDR3 is TGTGCCTTTCTGCGGGGGAACACTGAAGCTTTCTTT.

The CDR3 region is CASSLTGTSGSWHTQYF. The DNA of the CDR3 is TGTGCCAGCAGCTTGACGGGGACTAGCGGGAGTTGGCATACGCAGTATTTT. The rearrangement links TRBV5-8 to TRBJ2-3; 14 bases are shared with TRBD2. The CDR3 has 17 residues. V lost 1 base to trimming and J lost 7 bases; unmatched junction nucleotides: 8. Germline V gene sequence: CDR1 SGHTS, CDR2 YDEGEE.

V is TRBV2 and J is TRBJ2-1; possibly TRBD1 or TRBD2 for D (5 bases each). V lost 7 bases to trimming and J lost 4 bases, with 20 bases between them. The CDR3 runs 16 residues. CDR1 and CDR2 from the germline V gene are SNHLY and FYNNEI. Here the CDR3 reads CASTPKTSWGYNEQFF. In DNA form, the CDR3 reads TGTGCCAGCACCCCGAAGACTTCCTGGGGGTACAATGAGCAGTTCTTC.

The V call is TRBV19, the J call TRBJ1-5; D unclear. Germline CDR1 is LNHDA and CDR2 is SQIVND (reference sequence). V lost 3 bases and J 1 base, leaving 4 bases between the germline ends. The CDR3 is 13 amino acids. Here the CDR3 DNA reads TGTGCCAGTAGTATTGCGAGCAATCAGCCCCAGCATTTT. Translation: CASSIASNQPQHF.

The V call is TRBV5-6, the J call TRBJ1-2, with D perhaps TRBD1 (5 bases). The CDR3 extends over 13 amino acids. Germline CDR1 and CDR2: SGHDT and YYEEEE. V shed 2 bases and J shed 3 bases, with 8 bases lying between them. The CDR3 nucleotides are TGTGCCAGCAGCTTCGGGGACGACTATGGCTACACCTTC. Amino acids: CASSFGDDYGYTF.

V usage is TRBV6-6 and J usage is TRBJ1-1; TRBD1 matches at 8 bases. V shed 10 bases, J shed 1 base, and the junction held 5 bases outside the gene matches. The CDR3 length is 13 residues. CDR1 is MNHNY, CDR2 SVGAGI, per germline (reference sequence). CDR3 residues: CATRRGQNTEAFF. CDR3 DNA sequence: TGTGCCACCCGCAGGGGGCAGAACACTGAAGCTTTCTTT.

This rearrangement joins TRBV2 to TRBJ1-5, with unresolved D. This CDR3 has 12 amino acids. CDR1 SNHLY and CDR2 FYNNEI come from the germline V gene. V shed 8 bases and J shed 0 bases, with 5 bases lying between them. The CDR3 sequence: CASRNSNQPQHF. The CDR3 DNA is TGTGCCAGCCGGAATAGCAATCAGCCCCAGCATTTT.

The CDR3 DNA sequence: TGCGCCAGCAGTCAATCCGGGACAGGGATATGTGCCTACGAGCAGTACTTC. As protein: CASSQSGTGICAYEQYF. The rearrangement links TRBV23-1 to TRBJ2-5; 9 bases line up with TRBD1. TRBJ2-7 explains the end of the DNA better; the J call may be wrong. TRBV23-1 is an ORF, with its function uncertain. The length of the CDR3 is 17 residues.

The chain couples TRBV19 to TRBJ2-7, with D perhaps TRBD1 (6 bases). This CDR3 is built from 11 residues. CDR1 is LNHDA and CDR2 is SQIVND in the germline V gene (reference sequence). V lost 6 bases and J lost 6, with 9 bases in between. The CDR3 loop reads CASRTGSEQYF. The CDR3 nucleotides read TGTGCCAGTAGAACAGGGAGCGAGCAGTACTTC. Based on the CDR3 plus reference TRBV19 and TRBJ2-7, the full variable domain is DGGITQSPKYLFRKEGQNVTLSCEQNLNHDAMYWYRQDPGQGLRLIYYSQIVNDFQKGDIAEGYSVSREKKESFPLTVTSAQKNPTAFYLCASRTGSEQYFGPGTRLTVT.

This chain joins TRBV7-2 and TRBJ2-7; D not resolved. Trimming took 3 bases from V and 3 from J, leaving 6 bases between them. The germline V gene encodes CDR1 SGHTA and CDR2 FQGNSA. The CDR3 is 12 amino acids. In DNA form, the CDR3 reads TGTGCCAGCAGCTTGGCGGACTACGAGCAGTACTTC. Amino acid sequence: CASSLADYEQYF.